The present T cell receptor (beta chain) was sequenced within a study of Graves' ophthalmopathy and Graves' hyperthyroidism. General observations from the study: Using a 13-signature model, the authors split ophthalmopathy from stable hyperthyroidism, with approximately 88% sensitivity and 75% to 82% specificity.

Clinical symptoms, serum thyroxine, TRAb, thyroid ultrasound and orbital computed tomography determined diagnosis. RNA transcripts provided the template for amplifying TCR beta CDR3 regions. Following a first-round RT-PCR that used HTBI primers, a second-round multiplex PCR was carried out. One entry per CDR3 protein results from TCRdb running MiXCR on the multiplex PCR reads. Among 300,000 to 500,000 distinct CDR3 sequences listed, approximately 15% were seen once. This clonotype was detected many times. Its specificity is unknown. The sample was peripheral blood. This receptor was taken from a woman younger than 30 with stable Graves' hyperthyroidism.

CDR3 protein: CATSRARQNNQPQHF. The DNA for the CDR3 is TGTGCCACCAGCAGAGCTCGGCAGAACAATCAGCCCCAGCATTTT. The gene calls are TRBV15 and TRBJ1-5; D is ambiguous. Germline CDR1 LNHNV, CDR2 YYDKDF (reference sequence). This CDR3 spans 15 amino acids. V lost 1 base to trimming and J lost 3 bases, with 10 bases between them.